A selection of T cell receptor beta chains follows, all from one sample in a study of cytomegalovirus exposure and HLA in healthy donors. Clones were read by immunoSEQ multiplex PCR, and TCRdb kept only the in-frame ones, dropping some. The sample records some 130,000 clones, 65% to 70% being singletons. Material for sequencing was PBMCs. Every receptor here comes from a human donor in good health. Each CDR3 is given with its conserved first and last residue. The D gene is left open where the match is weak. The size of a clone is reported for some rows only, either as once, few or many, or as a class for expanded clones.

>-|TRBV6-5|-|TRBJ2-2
CASSYERAGELFF
TGTGCCAGCAGTTACGAGCGGGCCGGGGAGCTGTTTTTT
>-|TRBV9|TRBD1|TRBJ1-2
CASSAAPTGDYGYTF
TGTGCCAGCAGCGCCGCCCCAACAGGGGACTATGGCTACACCTTC
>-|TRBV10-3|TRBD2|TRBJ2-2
CAISERGVPGLRQREVTGELFF
TGTGCCATCAGTGAGAGGGGGGTTCCGGGGCTGAGACAGCGGGAGGTCACCGGGGAGCTGTTTTTT
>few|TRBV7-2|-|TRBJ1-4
CASSSREGEKLFF
TGTGCCAGCAGCTCACGGGAAGGGGAAAAACTGTTTTTT
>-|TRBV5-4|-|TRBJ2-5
CASSFDRREETQYF
TGTGCCAGCAGCTTTGATAGGAGGGAGGAGACCCAGTACTTC
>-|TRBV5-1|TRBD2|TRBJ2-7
CASSLGLASGRLTYEQYF
TGCGCCAGCAGCTTGGGGTTAGCGAGCGGGAGGCTGACCTACGAGCAGTACTTC
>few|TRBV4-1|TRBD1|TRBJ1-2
CASSQDITGVGIGYTF
TGCGCCAGCAGCCAAGATATTACAGGGGTGGGTATAGGCTACACCTTC
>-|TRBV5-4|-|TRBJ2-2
CASSLPGGRANTGELFF
TGTGCCAGCAGCCTCCCCGGCGGCAGGGCGAACACCGGGGAGCTGTTTTTT
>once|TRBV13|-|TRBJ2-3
CASSLGERSTDTQYF
TGTGCCAGCAGCTTAGGGGAGCGAAGCACAGATACGCAGTATTTT
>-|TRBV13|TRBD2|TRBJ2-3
CASSDLGLGREDTDTQYF
TGTGCCAGCAGCGACCTCGGGTTAGGGCGGGAGGACACAGATACGCAGTATTTT
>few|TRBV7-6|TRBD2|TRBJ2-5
CASSIPGLERAGQETQYF
TGTGCCAGCAGCATTCCGGGACTAGAGCGGGCCGGCCAAGAGACCCAGTACTTC
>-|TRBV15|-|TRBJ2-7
CATSLETGSSYEQYF
TGTGCCACCAGCCTAGAGACAGGAAGCTCCTACGAGCAGTACTTC
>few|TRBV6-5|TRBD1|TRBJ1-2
CASSSDRVWGYTF
TGTGCCAGCAGTTCCGACAGGGTATGGGGCTACACCTTC
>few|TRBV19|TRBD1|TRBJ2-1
CASNVRQGRYNEQFF
TGTGCCAGTAATGTCCGACAGGGGCGATACAATGAGCAGTTCTTC
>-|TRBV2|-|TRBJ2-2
CASSPGQFGELFF
TGTGCCAGCAGTCCCGGACAATTCGGGGAGCTGTTTTTT
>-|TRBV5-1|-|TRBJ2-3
CASSRDMASDTQYF
TGCGCCAGCAGTCGGGACATGGCCTCAGATACGCAGTATTTT
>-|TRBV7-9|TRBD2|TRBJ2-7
CASSAPGLAGSVYEQYF
TGTGCCAGCAGCGCACCGGGACTAGCGGGTAGTGTCTACGAGCAGTACTTC
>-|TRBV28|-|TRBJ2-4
CASSTDRSLSKNIQYF
TGTGCCAGCAGCACGGACAGATCGCTCTCCAAAAACATTCAGTACTTC
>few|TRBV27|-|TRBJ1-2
CASSLPTQGRPPYGYTF
TGTGCCAGCAGTTTACCGACTCAGGGAAGGCCCCCCTATGGCTACACCTTC
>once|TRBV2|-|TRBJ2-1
CASSDPSGPHEQFF
TGTGCCAGCAGTGACCCCTCTGGGCCCCATGAGCAGTTCTTC
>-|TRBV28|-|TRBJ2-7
CASSLPRGSSYEQYF
TGTGCCAGCAGTCTACCCCGGGGGAGTTCCTACGAGCAGTACTTC
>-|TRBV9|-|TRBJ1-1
CASSPDTVEAFF
TGTGCCAGCAGCCCAGACACCGTTGAAGCTTTCTTT
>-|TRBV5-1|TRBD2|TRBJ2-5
CASSLSPREGETQYF
TGCGCCAGCAGCTTGAGCCCGCGGGAGGGGGAGACCCAGTACTTC
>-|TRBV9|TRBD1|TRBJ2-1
CASSEGTGIDEQFF
TGTGCCAGCAGCGAGGGGACAGGGATCGATGAGCAGTTCTTC
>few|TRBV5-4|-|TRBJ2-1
CASSLGGRRANMDNEQFF
TGTGCCAGCAGCTTGGGGGGTAGGAGGGCGAACATGGACAATGAGCAGTTCTTC
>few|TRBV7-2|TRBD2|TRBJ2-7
CASSLGLAGGPTYEQYF
TGTGCCAGCAGCTTAGGACTAGCGGGAGGGCCCACCTACGAGCAGTACTTC
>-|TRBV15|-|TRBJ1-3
CATSRDRGFLSGNTIYF
TGTGCCACCAGCAGAGATCGTGGCTTCCTCTCTGGAAACACCATATATTTT
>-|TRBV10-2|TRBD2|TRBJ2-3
CASSDGGRWSDTQYF
TGCGCCAGCAGTGACGGCGGGAGGTGGTCAGATACGCAGTATTTT
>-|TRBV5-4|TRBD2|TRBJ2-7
CASSLDGTSGREQYF
TGTGCCAGCAGCTTGGACGGGACTAGCGGGAGAGAGCAGTACTTC
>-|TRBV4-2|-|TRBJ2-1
CASSQDGGRAWEQFF
TGTGCCAGCAGCCAAGATGGGGGCAGGGCGTGGGAGCAGTTCTTC
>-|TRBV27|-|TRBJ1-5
CASSLLRGDGNQPQHF
TGTGCCAGCAGTTTATTACGGGGGGACGGCAATCAGCCCCAGCATTTT
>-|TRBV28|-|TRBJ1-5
CASSFASLRVNQPQHF
TGTGCCAGCAGTTTTGCCAGTTTGAGGGTAAATCAGCCCCAGCATTTT
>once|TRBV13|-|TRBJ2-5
CASTRAGHQETQYF
TGTGCCAGCACCCGCGCTGGGCATCAAGAGACCCAGTACTTC
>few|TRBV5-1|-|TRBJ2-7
CASSLDSTYEQYF
TGCGCCAGCAGCTTGGACAGCACCTACGAGCAGTACTTC
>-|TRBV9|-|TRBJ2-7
CASSVGADSYEQYF
TGTGCCAGCAGCGTAGGGGCAGACTCCTACGAGCAGTACTTC
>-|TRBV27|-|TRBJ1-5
CASRILGQGNQPQHF
TGTGCCAGCAGAATCCTGGGACAAGGAAATCAGCCGCAGCATTTT
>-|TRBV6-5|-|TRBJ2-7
CASSYGQYYEQYF
TGTGCCAGCAGTTACGGACAGTACTACGAGCAGTACTTC
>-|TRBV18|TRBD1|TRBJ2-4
CASSEQGEYIQYF
TGTGCCAGCTCCGAACAGGGGGAGTACATTCAGTACTTC
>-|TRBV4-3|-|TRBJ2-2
CASSQDPGVGTGELFF
TGCGCCAGCAGCCAAGACCCAGGGGTTGGTACCGGGGAGCTGTTTTTT
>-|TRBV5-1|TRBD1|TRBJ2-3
CASSQGQGGPDTQYF
TGCGCCAGCAGCCAAGGACAGGGAGGCCCAGATACGCAGTATTTT
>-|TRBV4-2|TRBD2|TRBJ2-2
CASSPRDGGRAANTGELFF
TGTGCCAGCAGTCCGAGGGATGGCGGGAGGGCCGCGAACACCGGGGAGCTGTTTTTT
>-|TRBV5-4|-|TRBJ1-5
CASSSDGGGNQPQHF
TGTGCCAGCAGCTCAGACGGGGGGGGTAATCAGCCCCAGCATTTT
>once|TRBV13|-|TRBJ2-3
CASSSSLSGTDTQYF
TGTGCCAGCAGCTCATCCCTCAGCGGCACAGATACGCAGTATTTT
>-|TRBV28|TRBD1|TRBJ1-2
CASSPGQNYGYTF
TGTGCCAGCAGCCCGGGACAGAACTATGGCTACACCTTC
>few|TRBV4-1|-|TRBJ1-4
CASSQAPGSLNEKLFF
TGCGCCAGCAGCCAAGCCCCCGGGTCGTTGAATGAAAAACTGTTTTTT
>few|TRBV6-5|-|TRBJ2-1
CASSPRGNYNEQFF
TGTGCCAGCAGTCCCCGCGGAAACTACAATGAGCAGTTCTTC
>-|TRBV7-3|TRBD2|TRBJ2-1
CASSLTSGTDPRGVHNEQFF
TGTGCCAGCAGCCTTACTAGCGGGACAGACCCTCGGGGGGTTCACAATGAGCAGTTCTTC
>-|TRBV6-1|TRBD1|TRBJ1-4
CASSETRQGFGNEKLFF
TGTGCCAGCAGTGAAACGAGACAGGGGTTCGGTAATGAAAAACTGTTTTTT
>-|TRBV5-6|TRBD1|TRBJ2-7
CASSLGTGGAYEQYF
TGTGCCAGCAGCTTAGGGACAGGGGGCGCCTACGAGCAGTACTTC
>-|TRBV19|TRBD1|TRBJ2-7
CASSPHTTGAEQYF
TGTGCCAGTAGTCCACACACCACAGGGGCCGAGCAGTACTTC
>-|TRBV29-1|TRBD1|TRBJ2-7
CSVAGQADSYEQYF
TGCAGCGTTGCTGGACAGGCCGACTCCTACGAGCAGTACTTC
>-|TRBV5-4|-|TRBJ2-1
CASRSEFEQFF
TGTGCCAGCAGATCTGAGTTTGAGCAGTTCTTC
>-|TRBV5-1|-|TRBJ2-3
CASSSPQIPTQYF
TGCGCCAGCAGCTCACCGCAGATACCCACGCAGTATTTT
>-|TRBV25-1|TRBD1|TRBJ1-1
CASSAQDRGNTEAFF
TGTGCCAGCAGTGCCCAGGACAGGGGGAACACTGAAGCTTTCTTT
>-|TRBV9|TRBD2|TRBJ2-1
CASSVVGTSGTSSYNEQFF
TGTGCCAGCAGCGTGGTGGGGACTAGCGGGACGAGCTCCTACAATGAGCAGTTCTTC
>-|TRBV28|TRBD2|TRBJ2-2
CASSSRKASGSTGELFF
TGTGCCAGCAGTTCCCGCAAGGCTAGCGGGAGCACCGGGGAGCTGTTTTTT
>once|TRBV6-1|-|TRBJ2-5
CASSEEGYQDF
TGTGCCAGCAGTGAGGAAGGCTACCAGGACTTC
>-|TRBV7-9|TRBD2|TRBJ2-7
CASTVLAEGDYEQYF
TGTGCCAGCACCGTTCTAGCGGAGGGCGACTACGAGCAGTACTTC
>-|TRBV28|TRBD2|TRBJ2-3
CASSLWGLAGADTQYF
TGTGCCAGCAGTTTATGGGGACTAGCGGGAGCAGATACGCAGTATTTT